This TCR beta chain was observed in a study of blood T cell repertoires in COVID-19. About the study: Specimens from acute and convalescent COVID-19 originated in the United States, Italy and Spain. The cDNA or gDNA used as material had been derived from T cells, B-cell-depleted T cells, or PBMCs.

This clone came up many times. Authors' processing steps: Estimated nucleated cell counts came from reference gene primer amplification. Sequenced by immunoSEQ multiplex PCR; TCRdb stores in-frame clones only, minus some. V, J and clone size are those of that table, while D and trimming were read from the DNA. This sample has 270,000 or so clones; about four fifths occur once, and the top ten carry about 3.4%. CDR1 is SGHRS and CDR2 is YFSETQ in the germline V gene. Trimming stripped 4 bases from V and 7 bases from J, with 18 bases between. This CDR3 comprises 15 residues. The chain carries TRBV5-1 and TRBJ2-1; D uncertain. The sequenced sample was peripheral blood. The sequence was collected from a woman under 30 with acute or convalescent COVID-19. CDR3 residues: CASSRRGPSSNEQFF. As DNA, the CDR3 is TGCGCCAGCAGCCGACGCGGTCCAAGCAGTAATGAGCAGTTCTTC.